The 25 T cell receptor beta chains in this list originate from one sample, sequenced in a study of T-cell memory formation after mild COVID-19. TCRdb re-derived calls from the 5' RACE reads in MiXCR, one entry per CDR3 protein. Of roughly 100,000 distinct CDR3 sequences in the sample, roughly 16% are singletons; the top ten hold about two fifths. The sample was PBMCs or a T cell subset sorted from them (not recorded which). The receptors here all came from a man aged 18 to 30 who had mild COVID-19 (a few samples of this study predate the infection). Cell type and time point are not known.

This clonotype was picked up a small number of times. The V and J genes are TRBV7-9 and TRBJ1-1; D possibly corresponds to TRBD1 (6 bases). This CDR3 has 15 amino acids. Germline assignment: CDR1 SEHNR and CDR2 FQNEAQ (reference sequence). Trimming left V 0 bases short and J 6 bases short, with 14 bases between. The CDR3 DNA reads as TGTGCCAGCAGCTTAGCGTCCGGGGGCTTATCTGAAGCTTTCTTT. Protein: CASSLASGGLSEAFF.

The chain has TRBV19 and TRBJ1-5; D gene uncertain. The CDR3 runs to 13 residues. Germline CDR1 LNHDA, CDR2 SQIVND (reference sequence). Trimming shortened V by 7 bases and J by 7 bases, and 14 bases separated the two germline ends. The CDR3, as DNA: TGTGCCAGTACCCGGTTGGGAGGCCAGCCCCAGCATTTT. It specifies CASTRLGGQPQHF.

CDR3 in amino acids: CASSADNEQFF. DNA for the CDR3: TGTGCCAGCAGCGCGGACAATGAGCAGTTCTTC. This rearrangement joins TRBV9 to TRBJ2-1; D is unclear. Germline CDR1 SGDLS, CDR2 YYNGEE. This CDR3 is built from 11 residues. V was clipped by 3 bases and J by 5 bases, with 3 bases between them.

The rearrangement joins TRBV4-3 to TRBJ2-3; TRBD1 aligns across 7 bases. This CDR3 has 15 residues. The V segment lost 4 bases and the J segment 0 bases; nucleotides outside the gene matches: 4. Germline-derived CDR1 and CDR2 are LGHNA and YSLEER. CDR3 residues: CASSPGTASTDTQYF. The CDR3 DNA sequence: TGCGCCAGCAGCCCAGGGACAGCTAGCACAGATACGCAGTATTTT.

This rearrangement joins TRBV6-5 to TRBJ2-7, with TRBD1 matching 8 bases. The CDR3 has 13 residues. Per the germline V gene, CDR1 is MNHEY and CDR2 is SVGAGI. V lost 1 base, J lost 4 bases, and 0 bases stayed unmatched. As DNA, the CDR3 is TGTGCCAGCAGTTACTACAGGGGGTACGAGCAGTACTTC. This translates into CASSYYRGYEQYF.

This clonotype was observed a handful of times. The V call is TRBV11-3, the J call TRBJ2-1, with 8 bases matching TRBD2. J gave up 0 bases and V 3 bases, and 10 bases lay outside the gene matches. The germline V gene encodes CDR1 SGHNT and CDR2 YENEEA. The CDR3 extends over 18 amino acids. The CDR3: CASSLGLAGYSSYNEQFF. DNA for the CDR3: TGTGCCAGCAGCTTGGGTCTAGCGGGTTATAGCTCCTACAATGAGCAGTTCTTC. The full variable domain, its missing parts supplied by reference TRBV11-3 and TRBJ2-1, is EAGVVQSPRYKIIEKKQPVAFWCNPISGHNTLYWYLQNLGQGPELLIRYENEEAVDDSQLPKDRFSAERLKGVDSTLKIQPAELGDSAVYLCASSLGLAGYSSYNEQFFGPGTRLTVL.

The chain uses TRBV27 and TRBJ2-3; a possible D gene is TRBD2 (7 bases). Deletions cut 3 bases from V and 4 bases from J, with 14 bases between. The CDR3 runs to 15 residues. Germline CDR1 reads MNHEY; CDR2 reads SMNVEV (reference sequence). The CDR3: CASSFGGGAADTQYF. The CDR3 region has the DNA TGTGCCAGCAGTTTTGGGGGGGGGGCGGCAGATACGCAGTATTTT.

This clonotype has just a few counts. V and J are TRBV2 and TRBJ1-4, with D maybe TRBD1 (6 bases). The CDR3 is made up of 14 amino acids. Germline V lookup: CDR1 SNHLY, CDR2 FYNNEI. Trimming shortened V by 5 bases and J by 8 bases, and 15 bases separated the two germline ends. The CDR3 DNA reads as TGTGCCAGCAGTTTTCCAGGGGAGAGGGAAAAACTGTTTTTT. This encodes CASSFPGEREKLFF.

The rearrangement links TRBV7-2 to TRBJ2-7, with a possible D match to TRBD2 (7 bases). The germline V and J ends were trimmed by 1 base and 7 bases, with 14 bases remaining between them. The CDR3 has 14 amino acids. The V gene's germline CDR1 is SGHTA and CDR2 FQGNSA. CDR3 sequence (DNA): TGTGCCAGCAGCTTAGGTGGGGGGGCGGGTGAGCAGTACTTC. It translates to CASSLGGGAGEQYF.

The rearrangement joins TRBV29-1 to TRBJ2-7; 9 bases line up with TRBD1. CDR1 and CDR2 (germline): SQVTM, ANQGSEA. The junction had 14 bases not matched to a gene; V was cut back by 6 bases and J by 5 bases. This CDR3 has 15 residues. CDR3 sequence: CSVEPVGQGIDEQYF. CDR3 nucleotides: TGCAGCGTCGAACCCGTAGGACAGGGGATCGACGAGCAGTACTTC.

This clonotype was observed a few times. The gene calls are TRBV10-3 and TRBJ2-7; 9 bases map to TRBD1. CDR3 size: 13 residues. Trimming at V came to 5 bases and at J to 5 bases, leaving 4 bases not matched to a gene. The germline V gene has CDR1 ENHRY and CDR2 SYGVKD. The CDR3 reads CAISTGTGNEQYV. In DNA form, the CDR3 reads TGTGCCATCAGTACCGGGACAGGGAACGAGCAGTACGTC.

This clonotype was seen only a few times. The chain employs TRBV12-3 or TRBV12-4 and TRBJ1-5, with D tentatively TRBD1 (6 bases). The CDR3 is 15 amino acids. The ends were cut back, 3 bases at V and 4 bases at J, with 13 bases in the middle. The DNA for the CDR3 is TGTGCCAGCAGTTTGGGTCAGGGGTTTAATCAGCCCCAGCATTTT. This encodes CASSLGQGFNQPQHF.

V gene TRBV4-1 combines with J gene TRBJ2-4; a weak D match, TRBD1 (6 bases). Deletions cut 1 base from V and 5 bases from J, with 12 bases between. This CDR3 contains 15 residues. Germline V gives CDR1 MGHRA, CDR2 YSYEKL. As DNA, the CDR3 is TGCGCCAGCAGCCAAGTGCTGGACAGCCAAAACATTCAGTACTTC. This translates into CASSQVLDSQNIQYF.

This clonotype appeared a few times. The chain is built from TRBV27 and TRBJ2-7; D possibly corresponds to TRBD1 (5 bases). V was cut by 2 bases and J by 2 bases, with 7 bases left in between. The CDR3 runs to 13 residues. In germline, CDR1 is MNHEY, CDR2 SMNVEV (reference sequence). CDR3 region: CASSLGAAYEQYF. The CDR3 nucleotides read TGTGCCAGCAGTTTAGGGGCAGCCTACGAGCAGTACTTC.

This clonotype was counted only a few times. The CDR3 reads CASRLRGGGDIQYF. The CDR3 DNA reads as TGTGCCAGCAGACTAAGGGGGGGAGGAGACATTCAGTACTTC. The rearrangement joins TRBV27 to TRBJ2-4, with D possibly TRBD2 on 7 matching bases. The germline gives CDR1 MNHEY, CDR2 SMNVEV (reference sequence). This CDR3 has 14 amino acids. V was clipped by 6 bases and J by 8 bases, with 17 bases between them.

This clonotype was observed a handful of times. The V and J genes are TRBV7-9 and TRBJ1-1, with 7 nucleotides matching TRBD1. Germline loops: CDR1 SEHNR, CDR2 FQNEAQ (reference sequence). After removal of 5 bases from V and 3 bases from J, the junction contained 9 bases not matched to a gene. The CDR3 loop spans 15 amino acids. DNA of the CDR3: TGTGCCAGCAGCAACTCGACAGGGATTGACACTGAAGCTTTCTTT. It translates to CASSNSTGIDTEAFF.

CDR3 amino acids: CASSQEPGFVYGYTF. The CDR3 DNA is TGTGCCAGCAGCCAAGAACCAGGTTTCGTCTATGGCTACACCTTC. The V call is TRBV14, the J call TRBJ1-2; D is unresolved. V lost 0 bases and J lost 4, with 12 bases in between. This CDR3 has 15 residues. Germline assignment: CDR1 SGHDN and CDR2 FVKESK.

This clonotype was observed at least ten times. V and J are TRBV4-2 and TRBJ2-3, with D perhaps TRBD2 (5 bases). The V gene lost 1 base and the J gene lost 4 bases, with 15 bases spanning the gap. This CDR3 is built from 16 residues. Germline assignment: CDR1 LGHNA and CDR2 YNFKEQ. CDR3 bases: TGTGCCAGCAGCCAAGCGGCGGGCCAGTTGCCAGATACGCAGTATTTT. Its protein is CASSQAAGQLPDTQYF.

V is TRBV4-1 and J is TRBJ1-1, with D tentatively TRBD1 (5 bases). This CDR3 has 13 amino acids. Germline values: CDR1 MGHRA, CDR2 YSYEKL. Trimming pared 1 base from V and 10 bases from J, leaving 13 bases between. The CDR3: CASSQGGGGGAFF. As DNA, the CDR3 is TGCGCCAGCAGCCAAGGGGGCGGTGGGGGAGCTTTCTTT.

The V call is TRBV5-6, the J call TRBJ1-2; D unclear. CDR1 and CDR2 (germline): SGHDT, YYEEEE. The CDR3 runs to 13 residues. V was pared by 0 bases and J by 9 bases, with 12 bases between. CDR3 in amino acids: CASSLGTGKSYTF. The CDR3 nucleotides read TGTGCCAGCAGCTTGGGGACGGGTAAGAGCTACACCTTC. Full variable domain (rest looked up from reference TRBV5-6 and TRBJ1-2): DAGVTQSPTHLIKTRGQQVTLRCSPKSGHDTVSWYQQALGQGPQFIFQYYEEEERQRGNFPDRFSGHQFPNYSSELNVNALLLGDSALYLCASSLGTGKSYTFGSGTRLTVV.

A few counts support this clonotype. The chain employs TRBV6-5 and TRBJ1-6; 7 bases agree with TRBD1. Per germline, CDR1 MNHEY and CDR2 SVGAGI. V gave up 0 bases and J gave up 10 bases; unmatched junction bases: 18. The CDR3 is made up of 19 amino acids. CDR3 residues: CASSYSRVVGRGGSSPLHF. CDR3 in DNA: TGTGCCAGCAGTTACTCGAGGGTTGTAGGCAGGGGGGGCTCATCACCCCTCCACTTT.

Ten or more counts support this clonotype. As DNA, the CDR3 is TGTGCCATCAGCCGGGGCGGCCAAGAGGATAGCTCTGGGGCCAACGTCCTGACTTTC. This gives the protein CAISRGGQEDSSGANVLTF. This rearrangement joins TRBV10-3 to TRBJ2-6; possibly TRBD1 or TRBD2 for D (5 bases each). Germline V gives CDR1 ENHRY, CDR2 SYGVKD. Trimming removed 6 bases from V and 0 bases from J, with 21 bases in between. This CDR3 has 19 amino acids.

The chain has TRBV7-9 and TRBJ2-3, with a tentative D call TRBD2 (6 bases). V shed 6 bases and J shed 0 bases, with 13 bases lying between them. The CDR3 is 15 residues long. Per germline, CDR1 SEHNR and CDR2 FQNEAQ (reference sequence). As DNA, the CDR3 is TGTGCCAGCAGTTCCAGCGGGTCTAGCACAGATACGCAGTATTTT. Translated: CASSSSGSSTDTQYF.

CDR3 region: CASSFSPRDTGELFF. The CDR3 DNA reads as TGTGCCAGCAGCTTTTCACCCAGGGACACCGGGGAGCTGTTTTTT. The rearrangement links TRBV7-9 to TRBJ2-2; D perhaps matches TRBD1 (5 bases). CDR3 length: 15 amino acids. V was pared by 3 bases and J by 3 bases, with 11 bases between. CDR1 is SEHNR and CDR2 is FQNEAQ in the germline V gene (reference sequence).

The V call is TRBV6-2 or TRBV6-3, the J call TRBJ2-1; 8 bases fit TRBD1. The CDR3 runs to 14 residues. The V gene end was trimmed by 5 bases and the J gene end by 9 bases; junction bases not matched to a gene: 9. Germline assignment: CDR1 MNHEY and CDR2 SVGEGT. The CDR3 nucleotides read TGTGCCAGCAGTCAGGACAGGGACCTCGGTGAGCAGTTCTTC. Its protein product is CASSQDRDLGEQFF.